The entry below describes one T cell receptor (beta chain). What it binds is not known. The data belong to a study of cytomegalovirus exposure and HLA in healthy donors. Notes on the study in general: A previous analysis found most TCR beta V segments productive roughly 87% or roughly 30% of the time.

Both 60 Vbeta primers and 13 Jbeta primers went into the PCR. This table comes from immunoSEQ multiplex PCR, and its TCRdb copy is limited to in-frame clones, with some not included. The sample lists under 150,000 clones; around 75% were seen once. This clonotype was sampled from a woman in her 40s in good health and CMV-seronegative. Specimen: PBMCs.

The CDR3 sequence is CASSFSGSGTGELFF. Here the CDR3 DNA reads TGTGCCAGCAGCTTTAGCGGGAGCGGAACCGGGGAGCTGTTTTTT. The gene calls are TRBV11-3 and TRBJ2-2; 9 bases map to TRBD2. The junction had 4 bases not matched to a gene; V was cut back by 3 bases and J by 5 bases. The V gene's germline CDR1 is SGHNT and CDR2 YENEEA. The CDR3 consists of 15 residues.